This T cell receptor beta chain was retrieved from a study of blood T cell repertoires in COVID-19. Across the study: The study drew acute and convalescent COVID-19 samples from the United States, Italy and Spain. From T cells, B-cell-depleted T cells, or PBMCs came the material, which was cDNA or gDNA.

The CDR3 has 12 amino acids. V was pared by 6 bases and J by 6 bases, with 12 bases between. In the source study's methods: The assay estimated nucleated cells by amplifying reference gene primers. Some clones are missing from TCRdb's copy, which holds only in-frame ones; the method was immunoSEQ multiplex PCR. V and J calls plus clone size are reproduced from that table; the DNA served to infer D and trimming. The sample yields some 25,000 clones, around four fifths seen once. The receptor was isolated from a human donor in a cohort sampled during active COVID-19. The specimen was peripheral blood. This chain uses TRBV12-3 or TRBV12-4 with TRBJ2-7; D is perhaps TRBD2 (5 bases). CDR3 in DNA: TGTGCCAGCAGCTACGGACTCCCCGAGCAGTACTTC. As protein: CASSYGLPEQYF.